Listed below are T cell receptor beta chains from one sample, sequenced in a study of cytomegalovirus exposure and HLA in healthy donors. The method was immunoSEQ multiplex PCR; TCRdb's version includes in-frame clones alone and lacks a portion of them. The sample carries roughly 330,000 clones, around 90% recorded once. Sequencing input: PBMCs. The receptors were gathered from a woman in her twenties or thirties in good health and CMV-seropositive. Each CDR3 is given without its conserved first and last residue. The order of the fields is V gene, J gene, CDR3 length, CDR3 protein.

v_call: TRBV29-1; j_call: TRBJ1-2; cdr3_length: 13; cdr3_aa: SVEDRTGVNYGYT
v_call: TRBV29-1; j_call: TRBJ1-1; cdr3_length: 11; cdr3_aa: SVVLTGNTEAF
v_call: TRBV9; j_call: TRBJ1-5; cdr3_length: 13; cdr3_aa: ASSSSGTGSQPQH
v_call: TRBV19; j_call: TRBJ2-1; cdr3_length: 13; cdr3_aa: ASMLGDSAYNEQF
v_call: TRBV6-5; j_call: TRBJ1-4; cdr3_length: 11; cdr3_aa: ASATGGYEKLF
v_call: TRBV5-1; j_call: TRBJ2-7; cdr3_length: 14; cdr3_aa: ASTGGLADPLKEQY
v_call: TRBV27; j_call: TRBJ2-1; cdr3_length: 11; cdr3_aa: ASSAPGHLEQF
v_call: TRBV27; j_call: TRBJ1-5; cdr3_length: 17; cdr3_aa: ASTTYSGRGMEPNQPQH
v_call: TRBV5-1; j_call: TRBJ1-5; cdr3_length: 11; cdr3_aa: ASATGSNQPQH
v_call: TRBV5-1; j_call: TRBJ1-2; cdr3_length: 11; cdr3_aa: ASSRDRAIGYT
v_call: TRBV7-9; j_call: TRBJ1-2; cdr3_length: 11; cdr3_aa: ASSPPSGYGYT
v_call: TRBV9; j_call: TRBJ2-3; cdr3_length: 11; cdr3_aa: ASSPGGTSLQY
v_call: TRBV4-3; j_call: TRBJ2-7; cdr3_length: 14; cdr3_aa: ASSQDRSGAGDEQY
v_call: TRBV27; j_call: TRBJ1-6; cdr3_length: 11; cdr3_aa: ASSLRGASPLH
v_call: TRBV19; j_call: TRBJ2-2; cdr3_length: 10; cdr3_aa: AISTVTGELF
v_call: TRBV10-3; j_call: TRBJ1-6; cdr3_length: 16; cdr3_aa: ATYDHRDRGIYNSPLH
v_call: TRBV4-1; j_call: TRBJ2-7; cdr3_length: 15; cdr3_aa: ASSYDSGREIYYEQY
v_call: TRBV15; j_call: TRBJ1-5; cdr3_length: 10; cdr3_aa: ATGGANQPQH
v_call: TRBV6-1; j_call: TRBJ1-5; cdr3_length: 13; cdr3_aa: ASDNTGASNQPQH
v_call: TRBV6-1; j_call: TRBJ2-7; cdr3_length: 14; cdr3_aa: ASSDHLAGPSPEQY
v_call: TRBV6-5; j_call: TRBJ2-7; cdr3_length: 11; cdr3_aa: ASSSGILYEQY
v_call: TRBV29-1; j_call: TRBJ1-2; cdr3_length: 10; cdr3_aa: SVDGTVLGYT
v_call: TRBV28; j_call: TRBJ2-7; cdr3_length: 10; cdr3_aa: ASSLLSYEQY
v_call: TRBV15; j_call: TRBJ2-1; cdr3_length: 12; cdr3_aa: ATSRDIGGNEQF
v_call: TRBV28; j_call: TRBJ2-7; cdr3_length: 13; cdr3_aa: ASSLSGTGSYEQY
v_call: TRBV27; j_call: TRBJ2-3; cdr3_length: 14; cdr3_aa: ASSPLWAASTDTQY
v_call: TRBV28; j_call: TRBJ2-2; cdr3_length: 11; cdr3_aa: ASIEGHTGELF
v_call: TRBV7-6; j_call: TRBJ2-7; cdr3_length: 13; cdr3_aa: ASSEGAELSYEQY
v_call: TRBV5-1; j_call: TRBJ2-7; cdr3_length: 14; cdr3_aa: ASSLRTSGRLYEQY
v_call: TRBV6-5; j_call: TRBJ2-1; cdr3_length: 13; cdr3_aa: ASRIASSSYNEQF
v_call: TRBV28; j_call: TRBJ2-7; cdr3_length: 12; cdr3_aa: ASKDRVATYEQY
v_call: TRBV30; j_call: TRBJ2-1; cdr3_length: 14; cdr3_aa: AWSVIAGGFHNEQF
v_call: TRBV28; j_call: TRBJ2-5; cdr3_length: 13; cdr3_aa: ASSLSPDSQETQY
v_call: TRBV28; j_call: TRBJ1-4; cdr3_length: 14; cdr3_aa: ASSSSGQGLGEKLF
v_call: TRBV14; j_call: TRBJ2-7; cdr3_length: 13; cdr3_aa: ASSQGLAGSYEQY
v_call: TRBV27; j_call: TRBJ1-2; cdr3_length: 13; cdr3_aa: ASSPTVGANYGYT
v_call: TRBV2; j_call: TRBJ1-5; cdr3_length: 12; cdr3_aa: ASRMGLGNQPQH
v_call: TRBV13; j_call: TRBJ1-2; cdr3_length: 15; cdr3_aa: ASNSPTGTGVNYGYT
v_call: TRBV2; j_call: TRBJ2-3; cdr3_length: 12; cdr3_aa: ASLRASGTDTQY
v_call: TRBV7-2; j_call: TRBJ2-7; cdr3_length: 13; cdr3_aa: ASSSRAGDYYEQY
v_call: TRBV9; j_call: TRBJ2-3; cdr3_length: 11; cdr3_aa: ASSVVRENTQY
v_call: TRBV2; j_call: TRBJ1-1; cdr3_length: 14; cdr3_aa: ASSESIRAGGTEAF
v_call: TRBV5-4; j_call: TRBJ2-1; cdr3_length: 11; cdr3_aa: ASSLVVNNEQF
v_call: TRBV5-6; j_call: TRBJ2-1; cdr3_length: 13; cdr3_aa: ASSRGDSSYNEQF
v_call: TRBV4-1; j_call: TRBJ1-5; cdr3_length: 11; cdr3_aa: ASSQVSQSFQH
v_call: TRBV6-1; j_call: TRBJ2-7; cdr3_length: 10; cdr3_aa: ASRDSAYEQY
v_call: TRBV27; j_call: TRBJ2-7; cdr3_length: 15; cdr3_aa: ASSLLRTSGPPDEQY
v_call: TRBV28; j_call: TRBJ2-5; cdr3_length: 10; cdr3_aa: ASSLFRETQY